The clone carrying this T cell receptor beta chain was seen at least ten times. Its antigen is as yet unknown. These data originate in a study of T-cell reconstitution after alpha-beta-depleted transplantation in children. Study results and limitations: For some patients, TCRbeta diversity was high at day 60 because of recipient T cells and thymic progenitors that survived. T-cell counts and diversity at one year following transplant were attributed mainly to newly produced T cells. Expanded graft clones, several hundred of them, were reportedly the source of alpha-beta T cells about two months after transplant.

Library preparation (for TCRbeta) was performed with unique molecular identifiers. Using its own MiXCR run on the PCR reads, TCRdb lists one record per CDR3 protein. Seen here are under 850,000 distinct CDR3 sequences, around 13% observed once, and the top ten hold 0.79%. Trimming cost V 4 bases and J 7 bases, with 10 bases left between them. In germline, CDR1 is MGHDK, CDR2 SYGVNS. The length of the CDR3 is 12 residues. The sequence came from a girl aged 2 to 9 with congenital amegakaryocytic thrombocytopenia, due to receive a stem cell transplant. Sequencing was performed on PBMCs, taken before TCRalphabeta/CD19-depleted stem cell transplant. This rearrangement joins TRBV25-1 to TRBJ1-2; D is ambiguous. The CDR3 spells CASSASGAGYTF. The DNA for the CDR3 is TGTGCCAGCAGTGCCTCCGGCGCTGGCTACACCTTC.